This T cell receptor (beta chain) was found in a study of early T cells in non-severe SARS-CoV-2 infection. Points from the study as a whole: Missing private and CD4 specificities, VDJdb matching favored anti-spike CD8 responses.

TCRdb reanalysed the 5' RACE reads using MiXCR and keeps one entry per CDR3 protein. Found here are around 58,000 distinct CDR3 sequences, 12% of them singletons; the top ten hold 9.5% to 10%. This clonotype was seen only a few times. Its target is unknown. V was pared by 3 bases and J by 1 base, with 16 bases between. CDR3 length: 15 residues. In germline, CDR1 is DFQATT, CDR2 SNEGSKA (reference sequence). The clonotype originates from an adult who was a healthcare worker with PCR-confirmed SARS-CoV-2 infection or an uninfected control (not recorded which). The rearrangement uses TRBV20-1 and TRBJ2-7; D uncertain. What was sequenced was whole blood. The CDR3 sequence: CSASSAKVISYEQYF. The CDR3 DNA reads as TGCAGTGCTAGTTCAGCCAAGGTGATTTCCTACGAGCAGTACTTC.